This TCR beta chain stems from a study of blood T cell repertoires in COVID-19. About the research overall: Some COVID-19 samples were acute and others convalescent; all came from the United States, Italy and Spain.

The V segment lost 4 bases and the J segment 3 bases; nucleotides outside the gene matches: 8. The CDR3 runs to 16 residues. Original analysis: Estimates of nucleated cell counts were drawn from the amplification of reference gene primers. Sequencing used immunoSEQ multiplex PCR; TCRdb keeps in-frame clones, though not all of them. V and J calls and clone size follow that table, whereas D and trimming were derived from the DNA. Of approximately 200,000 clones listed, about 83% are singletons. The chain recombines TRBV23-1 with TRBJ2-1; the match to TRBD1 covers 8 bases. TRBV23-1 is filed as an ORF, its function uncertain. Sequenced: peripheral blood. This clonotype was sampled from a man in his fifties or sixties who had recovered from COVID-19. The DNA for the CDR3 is TGCGCCAGCAGTCGAGTGGGACAGGTTTACTACAATGAGCAGTTCTTC. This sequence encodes CASSRVGQVYYNEQFF.